Listed below are T cell receptor beta chains from one sample, sequenced in a study of T-cell memory formation after mild COVID-19. TCRdb re-called the 5' RACE reads through MiXCR, storing one row per CDR3 protein. The data show over 400,000 distinct CDR3 sequences, about a quarter seen once. Specimen: PBMCs or a T cell subset sorted from them (not recorded which). The source of these receptors is an adult woman who had mild COVID-19 (a few samples of this study predate the infection). Cell type and time point are not known. The CDR3 runs from the conserved cysteine through the conserved F or W. Clone size is given for some rows only: seen once, a few or many times, or a class if the clone is expanded.

>TRBJ2-5|TRBV9|many
CASSVGFQETQYF
>TRBJ1-1|TRBV7-9|few
CASSLAVQGGAGTEAFF
>TRBJ1-4|TRBV7-2|NA
CASSFGGFNEKLFF
>TRBJ2-2|TRBV7-3|NA
CASSSHIGLAGGPNTGELFF
>TRBJ2-7|TRBV10-2|NA
CASSEMGFQYF
>TRBJ2-1|TRBV12-3/TRBV12-4|many
CASSLQAAGREQFF
>TRBJ2-7|TRBV2|few
CASAGGGVGRFGGEQYF
>TRBJ2-7|TRBV18|NA
CASSPDSISYEQYF
>TRBJ2-2|TRBV6-2/TRBV6-3|few
CASSYETVNTGELFF
>TRBJ1-2|TRBV15|NA
CATSRDGLYGYTF
>TRBJ2-7|TRBV7-2|NA
CAVRSGTGSYEQYF
>TRBJ2-5|TRBV5-1|few
CASSTGLSGTQYF
>TRBJ2-1|TRBV2|NA
CASSGRIAGPYNEQFF
>TRBJ2-3|TRBV7-2|few
CASSLFGSGGPPSTDTQYF
>TRBJ2-3|TRBV18|NA
CASSSNRETQYF
>TRBJ1-2|TRBV10-3|NA
CAISEDPEHGYTF
>TRBJ1-2|TRBV5-6|NA
CASSPGRRNYGYTF
>TRBJ1-2|TRBV28|few
CASSPGTGTFGYTF
>TRBJ2-1|TRBV24-1|few
CATSDPGFGNNEQFF
>TRBJ2-3|TRBV23-1|NA
CASRPQGAKATDTQYF
>TRBJ2-2|TRBV7-2|NA
CASSYQRERGGELFF
>TRBJ2-7|TRBV9|once
CASSVGTFSYEQYF
>TRBJ2-5|TRBV7-3|once
CASSPGLAGATQYF
>TRBJ2-7|TRBV11-1|few
CASSPRLAGTYEQYF
>TRBJ1-1|TRBV4-2|NA
CASSQGGDRGYTEAFF
>TRBJ1-2|TRBV9|NA
CASSSLDGGYGYTF
>TRBJ1-1|TRBV11-2|few
CASSLELGTPGTEAFF
>TRBJ1-2|TRBV9|NA
CASSGLPGQPRGYGYTF
>TRBJ2-5|TRBV18|few
CASSPPGVRGQETQYF
>TRBJ1-5|TRBV24-1|few
CATSDSWSGGGNQPQHF
>TRBJ2-5|TRBV10-3|NA
CATAYQETQYF
>TRBJ1-3|TRBV9|few
CASTIKQGGNTIYF
>TRBJ1-5|TRBV15|NA
CATSGLGPSNQPQHF
>TRBJ1-2|TRBV18|NA
CASSPPLYSSGINYGYTF
>TRBJ2-3|TRBV6-1|NA
CASSEASLADTQYF
>TRBJ1-2|TRBV6-6|few
CASSYLGQGISGYGYTF
>TRBJ1-5|TRBV12-3/TRBV12-4|NA
CASSHGEDQPQHF
>TRBJ1-3|TRBV5-1|NA
CASTTEGSVGNTIYF
>TRBJ2-7|TRBV6-2/TRBV6-3|many
CASSFPTVTSGRYYEQYF
>TRBJ2-2|TRBV6-6|few
CASSYPDYEGTGELFF